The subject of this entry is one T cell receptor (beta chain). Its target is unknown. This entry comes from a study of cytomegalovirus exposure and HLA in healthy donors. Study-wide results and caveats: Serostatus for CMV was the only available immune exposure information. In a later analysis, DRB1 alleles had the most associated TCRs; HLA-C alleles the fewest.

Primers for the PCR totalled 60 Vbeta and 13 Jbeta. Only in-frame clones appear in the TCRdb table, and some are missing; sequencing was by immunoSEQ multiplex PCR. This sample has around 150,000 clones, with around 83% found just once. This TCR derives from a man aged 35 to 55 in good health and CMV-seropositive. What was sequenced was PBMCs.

The CDR3: CASSLQGSSGNTIYF. In DNA, the CDR3 is TGTGCCAGCAGCTTACAGGGGAGCTCTGGAAACACCATATATTTT. V and J are TRBV7-9 and TRBJ1-3; D might be TRBD1 (6 bases). Germline lookup yields CDR1 SEHNR and CDR2 FQNEAQ (reference sequence). V lost 2 bases and J lost 0, with 8 bases in between. This CDR3 contains 15 residues.